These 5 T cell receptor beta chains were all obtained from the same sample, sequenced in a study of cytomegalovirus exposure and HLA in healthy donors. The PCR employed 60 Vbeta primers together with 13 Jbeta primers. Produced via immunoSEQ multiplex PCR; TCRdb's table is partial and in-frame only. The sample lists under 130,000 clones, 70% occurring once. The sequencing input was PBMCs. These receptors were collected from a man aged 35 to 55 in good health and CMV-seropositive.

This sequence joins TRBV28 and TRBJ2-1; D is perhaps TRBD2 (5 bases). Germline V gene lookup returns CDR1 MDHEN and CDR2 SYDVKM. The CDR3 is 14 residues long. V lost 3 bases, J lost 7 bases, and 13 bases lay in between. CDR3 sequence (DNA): TGTGCCAGCAGTTTGAGGGCCTTGGGAAATGAGCAGTTCTTC. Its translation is CASSLRALGNEQFF.

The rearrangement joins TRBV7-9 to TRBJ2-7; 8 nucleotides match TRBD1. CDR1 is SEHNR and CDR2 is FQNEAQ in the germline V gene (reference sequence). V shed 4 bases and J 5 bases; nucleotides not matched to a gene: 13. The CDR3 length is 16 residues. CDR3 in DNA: TGTGCCAGCAGCTCCACCCCGGACAGGGCAGGCGACGAGCAGTACTTC. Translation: CASSSTPDRAGDEQYF.

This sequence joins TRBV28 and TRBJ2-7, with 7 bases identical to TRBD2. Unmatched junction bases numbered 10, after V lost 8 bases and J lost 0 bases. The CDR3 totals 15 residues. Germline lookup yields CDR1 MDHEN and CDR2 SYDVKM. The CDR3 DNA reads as TGTGCCAGCGACCCCAGGGAGGGCCTCTCCTACGAGCAGTACTTC. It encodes CASDPREGLSYEQYF.

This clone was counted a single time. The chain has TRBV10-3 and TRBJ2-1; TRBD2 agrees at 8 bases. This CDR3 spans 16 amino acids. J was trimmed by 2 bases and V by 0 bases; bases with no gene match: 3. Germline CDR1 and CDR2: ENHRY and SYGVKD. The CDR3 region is CAISESTGRAYNEQFF. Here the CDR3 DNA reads TGTGCCATCAGTGAGTCGACCGGGAGGGCCTACAATGAGCAGTTCTTC.

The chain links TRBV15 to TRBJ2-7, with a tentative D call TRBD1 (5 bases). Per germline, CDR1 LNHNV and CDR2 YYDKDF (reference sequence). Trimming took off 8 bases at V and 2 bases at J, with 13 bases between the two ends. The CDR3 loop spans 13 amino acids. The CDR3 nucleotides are TGTGCCACCGGACAAAACCCAACCTACGAGCAGTACTTC. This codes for CATGQNPTYEQYF.